The rows below give T cell receptor beta chains drawn from one sample of a study of Ad26.COV2.S vaccination and SARS-CoV-2 variants. Sequencing was performed with immunoSEQ multiplex PCR; in TCRdb, only in-frame clones are kept and a portion is missing. The table includes 350,000 to 400,000 clones, approximately 91% detected once. Source: peripheral blood, taken in a trial of Ad26.COV2.S vaccine versus placebo. These receptors were collected from a person aged 18-60 years who received the Ad26.COV2.S COVID-19 vaccine or a placebo. Each CDR3 is given with its conserved first and last residue. The D gene is left open where the match is weak. Part of the rows lack a size; the others show once, few, many or a class for expanded clones.

>TRBV10-3|-|TRBJ1-3|-
CAISTDSSGNTIYF
TGTGCCATCAGTACGGACAGCTCTGGAAACACCATATATTTT
>TRBV5-6|TRBD1|TRBJ1-2|-
CASRSGTGDGYTF
TGTGCCAGCAGAAGTGGGACAGGGGATGGCTACACCTTC
>TRBV7-6|TRBD2|TRBJ2-3|-
CASSLLAGTDTQYF
TGTGCCAGCAGCTTATTAGCGGGGACGGATACGCAGTATTTT
>TRBV30|-|TRBJ2-7|once
CAWSSSRDSSYEQYF
TGTGCCTGGAGTTCCTCCCGGGACTCCTCCTACGAGCAGTACTTC
>TRBV7-7|TRBD1|TRBJ2-7|once
CASSLVSGGISEQYF
TGTGCTAGCAGCTTAGTCTCAGGGGGAATTTCCGAGCAGTACTTC
>TRBV7-2|-|TRBJ1-4|-
CASSRSDEKLFF
TGTGCCAGCAGCCGATCCGATGAAAAACTGTTTTTT
>TRBV5-1|-|TRBJ2-5|-
CASSPLNGKGETQYF
TGCGCCAGCAGCCCCTTAAACGGCAAGGGAGAGACCCAGTACTTC
>TRBV6-1|-|TRBJ2-7|-
CASSTTGLPEYEQYF
TGTGCCAGCAGTACTACAGGGTTACCCGAGTACGAGCAGTACTTC
>TRBV6-4|-|TRBJ2-1|-
CASVKAKRTYNEQFF
TGTGCCAGCGTTAAGGCGAAGAGAACCTACAATGAGCAGTTCTTC
>TRBV2|-|TRBJ1-1|-
CASREGGRNTEAFF
TGTGCCAGCAGAGAGGGGGGGAGGAACACTGAAGCTTTCTTT
>TRBV5-1|-|TRBJ2-7|-
CASSMGRLYEQYF
TGCGCCAGCAGCATGGGACGGCTCTACGAGCAGTACTTC
>TRBV28|-|TRBJ2-3|-
CASSLTGRRTDTQYF
TGTGCCAGCAGTTTAACAGGGCGACGCACAGATACGCAGTATTTT
>TRBV30|-|TRBJ1-1|once
CAWGLGATEAFF
TGTGCCTGGGGACTGGGGGCCACTGAAGCTTTCTTT
>TRBV6-6|-|TRBJ2-7|-
CAPEGPDSSYEQYF
TGTGCTCCAGAAGGGCCCGACAGCTCCTACGAGCAGTACTTC
>TRBV9|-|TRBJ2-1|-
CASSVARNNEQFF
TGTGCCAGCAGCGTAGCCCGTAACAATGAGCAGTTCTTC
>TRBV5-1|-|TRBJ1-6|-
CASSLSQDRNSPLHF
TGCGCCAGCAGCTTGTCACAAGACAGGAATTCACCCCTCCACTTT
>TRBV7-8|TRBD1|TRBJ1-5|-
CATSPGQQFNQPQHF
TGTGCCACCTCGCCGGGACAGCAATTCAATCAGCCCCAGCATTTT
>TRBV9|-|TRBJ1-1|-
CASSPMSGNTEAFF
TGTGCCAGCAGCCCCATGTCCGGGAACACTGAAGCTTTCTTT
>TRBV20-1|-|TRBJ2-6|-
CSASGGGRGSGANVLTF
TGCAGTGCTAGTGGTGGGGGCCGGGGCTCTGGGGCCAACGTCCTGACTTTC
>TRBV29-1|-|TRBJ1-1|-
CSVASGRNTEAFF
TGCAGCGTTGCGTCAGGAAGGAACACTGAAGCTTTCTTT
>TRBV4-3|TRBD1|TRBJ1-4|-
CASSQGTGVNEKLFF
TGCGCCAGCAGCCAAGGGACAGGGGTTAACGAAAAACTGTTTTTT
>TRBV28|-|TRBJ1-5|-
CASAVSNQPQHF
TGTGCCAGCGCCGTCAGCAATCAGCCCCAGCATTTT
>TRBV19|-|TRBJ1-6|-
CASNPEGGDVYSPLHF
TGTGCCAGTAACCCCGAGGGGGGTGACGTTTATTCACCCCTCCACTTT
>TRBV14|-|TRBJ1-1|once
CASSHYLESFGAFF
TGTGCCAGCAGCCATTACCTGGAAAGTTTTGGAGCTTTCTTT
>TRBV27|TRBD1|TRBJ2-7|-
CASSLLGTGADEQYF
TGTGCCAGCAGTTTACTTGGGACAGGGGCAGACGAGCAGTACTTC
>TRBV24-1|TRBD1|TRBJ1-5|once
CATKARGQGYQPQHF
TGTGCCACTAAAGCCCGGGGACAGGGGTATCAGCCCCAGCATTTT
>TRBV11-2|-|TRBJ2-7|once
CASSLDEQYF
TGTGCCAGCAGCTTAGACGAGCAGTACTTC
>TRBV19|-|TRBJ1-5|-
CARTLGRHNQPQHF
TGTGCCAGGACACTGGGGCGGCACAATCAGCCCCAGCATTTT
>TRBV9|-|TRBJ1-6|-
CASSPQGPNSPLHF
TGTGCCAGCAGCCCACAGGGCCCGAATTCACCCCTCCACTTT
>TRBV7-2|-|TRBJ1-2|-
CASSFGGARSYGYTF
TGTGCCAGCAGCTTTGGAGGGGCGAGGTCCTATGGCTACACCTTC
>TRBV5-4|-|TRBJ1-1|-
CASSLERTASEAFF
TGTGCCAGCAGCTTGGAACGGACAGCTTCTGAAGCTTTCTTT
>TRBV6-5|-|TRBJ2-5|-
CASSSLGVTQYF
TGTGCCAGCAGCTCACTAGGGGTGACCCAGTACTTC
>TRBV5-1|TRBD1|TRBJ1-6|-
CASSLTGANSPLHF
TGCGCCAGCAGCTTAACAGGGGCAAATTCACCCCTCCACTTT
>TRBV7-9|TRBD2|TRBJ2-7|-
CASSSSSSGASYEQYF
TGTGCCAGCAGTTCAAGCTCTAGCGGGGCCTCCTACGAGCAGTACTTC
>TRBV4-1|-|TRBJ2-5|-
CASRPGWGKETQYF
TGCGCCAGCAGACCCGGTTGGGGTAAAGAGACCCAGTACTTC
>TRBV6-5|-|TRBJ1-6|-
CASSIQGQRSPLHF
TGTGCCAGCAGCATACAGGGACAAAGATCACCCCTCCACTTT
>TRBV7-9|-|TRBJ2-5|-
CASSLDSFQETQYF
TGTGCCAGCAGCTTAGACTCGTTTCAAGAGACCCAGTACTTC
>TRBV14|TRBD1|TRBJ2-2|-
CASSNFRDRDTGELFF
TGTGCCAGCAGCAACTTCCGGGACAGGGACACCGGGGAGCTGTTTTTT
>TRBV12-3/TRBV12-4|-|TRBJ1-2|-
CASSLSRRYGYTF
TGTGCCAGCAGTTTGTCGCGACGATATGGCTACACCTTC
>TRBV6-6|-|TRBJ1-2|-
CASSTLGESSLGYTF
TGTGCCAGCAGTACACTGGGGGAGTCGTCACTCGGCTACACCTTC
>TRBV23-1|TRBD1|TRBJ2-3|-
CASSQTDLTGTVLLTDTQYF
TGCGCCAGCAGTCAAACCGATCTTACCGGGACAGTTCTACTCACAGATACGCAGTATTTT
>TRBV14|-|TRBJ2-7|-
CASSKRPGDPYEQYF
TGTGCCAGCAGCAAACGCCCGGGGGACCCTTACGAGCAGTACTTC
>TRBV12-3/TRBV12-4|-|TRBJ1-2|-
CASSFVGGQGYTF
TGTGCCAGCAGTTTTGTGGGGGGCCAAGGCTACACCTTC
>TRBV18|-|TRBJ2-1|-
CASSPPGTYNNEQFF
TGTGCCAGCTCACCCCCGGGGACGTATAACAATGAGCAGTTCTTC
>TRBV2|-|TRBJ1-5|-
CASSEEGNQPQHF
TGTGCCAGCAGTGAAGAGGGAAATCAGCCCCAGCATTTT
>TRBV27|TRBD1|TRBJ2-2|-
CASSSTGTVRTGELFF
TGTGCCAGCAGTTCTACAGGGACAGTTAGGACCGGGGAGCTGTTTTTT
>TRBV11-3|-|TRBJ2-3|-
CASSEGLTDTQYF
TGTGCCAGCAGCGAGGGACTCACAGATACGCAGTATTTT
>TRBV29-1|-|TRBJ1-5|-
CSVGTGNQPQHF
TGCAGCGTTGGGACAGGCAATCAGCCCCAGCATTTT
>TRBV4-3|-|TRBJ1-6|-
CASSQDSSYNSPLHF
TGCGCCAGCAGCCAGGACAGCTCCTATAATTCACCCCTCCACTTT
>TRBV11-2|-|TRBJ1-1|-
CASSLDPPRARGNTEAFF
TGTGCCAGCAGCTTAGACCCCCCAAGGGCGCGGGGGAACACTGAAGCTTTCTTT
>TRBV24-1|TRBD2|TRBJ2-5|-
CATSDSGTSLQETQYF
TGTGCCACCAGTGATTCTGGGACTAGCCTCCAAGAGACCCAGTACTTC
>TRBV4-1|TRBD1|TRBJ1-1|-
CASSQGENTEAFF
TGCGCCAGCTCTCAGGGGGAGAACACTGAAGCTTTCTTT
>TRBV15|-|TRBJ2-7|-
CATSREGKSYEQYF
TGTGCCACCAGCAGAGAGGGCAAGTCCTACGAGCAGTACTTC